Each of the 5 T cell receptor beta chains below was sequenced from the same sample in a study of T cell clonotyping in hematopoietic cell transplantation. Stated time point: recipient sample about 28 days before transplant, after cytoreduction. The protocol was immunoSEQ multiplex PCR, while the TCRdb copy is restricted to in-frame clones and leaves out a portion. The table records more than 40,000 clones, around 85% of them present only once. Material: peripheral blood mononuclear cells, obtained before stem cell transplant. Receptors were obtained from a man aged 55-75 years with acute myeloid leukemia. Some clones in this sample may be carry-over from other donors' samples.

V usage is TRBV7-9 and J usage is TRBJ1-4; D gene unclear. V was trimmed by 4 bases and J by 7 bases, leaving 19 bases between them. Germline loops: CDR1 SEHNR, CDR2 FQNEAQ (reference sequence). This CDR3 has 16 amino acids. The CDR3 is CASSSMLGRTAEKLFF. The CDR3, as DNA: TGTGCCAGCAGCTCGATGCTAGGGAGGACGGCTGAAAAACTGTTTTTT.

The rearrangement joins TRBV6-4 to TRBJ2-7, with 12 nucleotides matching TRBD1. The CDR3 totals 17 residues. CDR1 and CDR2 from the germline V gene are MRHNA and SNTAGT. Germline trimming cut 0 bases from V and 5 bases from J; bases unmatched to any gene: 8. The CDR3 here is CASSDSRTGTGGDEQYF. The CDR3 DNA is TGTGCCAGCAGTGACTCGCGAACCGGGACAGGGGGCGACGAGCAGTACTTC.

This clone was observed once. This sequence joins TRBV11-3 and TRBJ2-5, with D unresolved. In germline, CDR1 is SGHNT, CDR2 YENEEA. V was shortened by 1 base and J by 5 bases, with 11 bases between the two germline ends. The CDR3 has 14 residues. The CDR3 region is CASSLGIAAETQYF. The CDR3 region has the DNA TGTGCCAGCAGCTTAGGCATCGCGGCGGAGACCCAGTACTTC.

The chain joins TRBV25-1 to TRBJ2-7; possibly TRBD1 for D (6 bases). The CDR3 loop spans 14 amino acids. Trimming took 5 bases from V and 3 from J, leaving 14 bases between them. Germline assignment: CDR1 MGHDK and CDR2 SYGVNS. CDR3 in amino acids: CASSTQGFGYEQYF. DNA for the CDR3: TGTGCCAGCAGTACTCAGGGGTTTGGCTACGAGCAGTACTTC.

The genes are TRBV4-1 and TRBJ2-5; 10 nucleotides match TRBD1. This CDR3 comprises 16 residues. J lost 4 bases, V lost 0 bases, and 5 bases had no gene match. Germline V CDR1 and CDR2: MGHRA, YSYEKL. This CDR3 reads CASSQDPGTGVETQYF. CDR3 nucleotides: TGCGCCAGCAGCCAAGATCCCGGGACAGGGGTAGAGACCCAGTACTTC.